Below, 31 T cell receptor beta chains from the same sample are listed, as sequenced in a study of T cell responses to AZD1222 COVID-19 vaccine. The method was immunoSEQ multiplex PCR; TCRdb's version includes in-frame clones alone and lacks a portion of them. The repertoire holds about 76,000 clones, with around 90% as singletons. The specimen was peripheral blood, collected on day 0 of AZD1222 vaccination. The receptors stem from an adult in good health.

This clone has a single count. V and J are TRBV4-2 and TRBJ1-1; 9 nucleotides align to TRBD1. The CDR3 runs 16 residues. V was clipped by 6 bases and J by 4 bases; unmatched bases: 12. CDR1 and CDR2 from the germline V gene are LGHNA and YNFKEQ. CDR3 sequence (DNA): TGTGCCAGCAGTTCGTTTCCGGGACAGGGAGGCACTGAAGCTTTCTTT. Its protein is CASSSFPGQGGTEAFF.

The chain uses TRBV6-6 and TRBJ1-2; 7 bases agree with TRBD1. Per the germline V gene, CDR1 is MNHNY and CDR2 is SVGAGI (reference sequence). The ends lost 2 bases at V and 4 bases at J; junction bases unmatched: 7. The CDR3 consists of 15 residues. The CDR3 coding sequence is TGTGCCAGCAGTTACCCTCCAGGGGGGGGCTATGGCTACACCTTC. It translates to CASSYPPGGGYGYTF.

The chain uses TRBV30 and TRBJ1-5, with 7 bases identical to TRBD1. The CDR3 contains 15 residues. Trimming at V came to 0 bases and at J to 6 bases, leaving 8 bases not matched to a gene. Germline CDR1 and CDR2: GTSNPN and SVGIG (reference sequence). In DNA, the CDR3 is TGTGCCTGGAGTGTTCGGGACAGAGTAACTCAGCCCCAGCATTTT. This codes for CAWSVRDRVTQPQHF.

The chain uses TRBV3-1 (or the pseudogene TRBV3-2) and TRBJ1-1; D unclear. Trimming removed 6 bases at V and 4 bases at J, with 12 bases between. The CDR3 has 13 amino acids. CDR1 and CDR2 (germline): LGHDT, YNNKEL (reference sequence). The CDR3 region is CASSTQRGTEAFF. The CDR3 DNA reads as TGTGCCAGCAGTACACAGCGGGGCACTGAAGCTTTCTTT.

The rearrangement uses TRBV19 and TRBJ2-1, with 9 bases lining up with TRBD2. V lost 6 bases to trimming and J lost 3 bases; unmatched junction nucleotides: 9. The V gene's germline CDR1 is LNHDA and CDR2 SQIVND (reference sequence). The CDR3 runs 16 residues. Here the CDR3 reads CASSPAQRGDYNEQFF. The CDR3 region has the DNA TGTGCCAGTAGCCCCGCACAGCGGGGGGACTACAATGAGCAGTTCTTC.

V usage is TRBV14 and J usage is TRBJ2-3; D tentatively fits TRBD1 or TRBD2 (6 bases each). Germline CDR1 and CDR2: SGHDN and FVKESK. There are 17 residues in the CDR3. V shed 0 bases and J shed 2 bases, with 15 bases lying between them. The CDR3 DNA follows: TGTGCCAGCAGCCAAGATGGTCGGGGGCCGGCCACAGATACGCAGTATTTT. Translation: CASSQDGRGPATDTQYF. Using reference TRBV14 and TRBJ2-3 for the parts outside the CDR3, the full variable domain is EAGVTQFPSHSVIEKGQTVTLRCDPISGHDNLYWYRRVMGKEIKFLLHFVKESKQDESGMPNNRFLAERTGGTYSTLKVQPAELEDSGVYFCASSQDGRGPATDTQYFGPGTRLTVL.

The V gene is TRBV15, the J gene TRBJ1-5, with D hard to call. The V gene's germline CDR1 is LNHNV and CDR2 YYDKDF (reference sequence). Trimming stripped 2 bases from V and 4 bases from J, with 6 bases between. This CDR3 contains 13 residues. This CDR3 reads CATSRQKNQPQHF. CDR3 DNA sequence: TGTGCCACCAGCAGACAAAAGAATCAGCCCCAGCATTTT.

The CDR3 sequence: CASSLEAGIRNTIYF. The CDR3 DNA follows: TGTGCCAGCAGCTTAGAGGCGGGTATTAGAAACACCATATATTTT. The V and J genes are TRBV7-2 and TRBJ1-3, with D uncertain. The germline CDR1 and CDR2 sequences are SGHTA and FQGNSA. This CDR3 comprises 15 residues. V lost 1 base and J lost 5, with 12 bases in between.

The J gene is TRBJ1-2, the V gene TRBV19, with a tentative D call TRBD1 (5 bases). Germline values: CDR1 LNHDA, CDR2 SQIVND (reference sequence). The germline V and J ends were trimmed by 1 base and 0 bases, with 12 bases remaining between them. This CDR3 spans 16 amino acids. The CDR3: CASSIVGDPSNYGYTF. CDR3 coding DNA: TGTGCCAGTAGTATAGTAGGGGACCCATCTAACTATGGCTACACCTTC. The complete variable domain, with remaining parts taken from reference TRBV19 and TRBJ1-2, reads DGGITQSPKYLFRKEGQNVTLSCEQNLNHDAMYWYRQDPGQGLRLIYYSQIVNDFQKGDIAEGYSVSREKKESFPLTVTSAQKNPTAFYLCASSIVGDPSNYGYTFGSGTRLTVV.

V is TRBV4-2 and J is TRBJ1-5; no clear D. CDR3 size: 14 residues. Trimming removed 3 bases at V and 2 bases at J, with 8 bases between. From germline, CDR1 is LGHNA and CDR2 YNFKEQ. In DNA, the CDR3 is TGTGCCAGCAGCCAGAATCACGGCAATCAGCCCCAGCATTTT. It is translated as CASSQNHGNQPQHF.

The chain has TRBV6-2 or TRBV6-3 and TRBJ2-3, with D possibly matching TRBD1 (5 bases). The germline CDR1 and CDR2 sequences are MNHEY and SVGEGT. The CDR3 contains 15 residues. The germline V and J ends were trimmed by 6 bases and 0 bases, with 13 bases remaining between them. DNA for the CDR3: TGTGCCAGCAGGCCTGACCGACAGAGCACAGATACGCAGTATTTT. This sequence encodes CASRPDRQSTDTQYF.

The chain has TRBV11-2 and TRBJ2-7; perhaps D is TRBD1 or TRBD2 (6 bases each). V was clipped by 1 base and J by 4 bases, with 11 bases between them. The CDR3 loop spans 14 amino acids. The germline V gene encodes CDR1 SGHAT and CDR2 FQNNGV. In nucleotides, the CDR3 is TGTGCCAGCAGCTTAGGTACAGGGAGGTACGAGCAGTACTTC. Its protein is CASSLGTGRYEQYF.

V and J are TRBV5-1 and TRBJ1-2, with 8 positions matching TRBD1. In germline, CDR1 is SGHRS, CDR2 YFSETQ. The trim removed 5 bases at V and 5 bases at J, leaving 8 bases unmatched. The length of the CDR3 is 14 residues. The CDR3 spells CASRTGTGSYGYTF. The CDR3 DNA reads as TGCGCCAGCAGGACCGGGACAGGTAGTTATGGCTACACCTTC.

The rearrangement links TRBV29-1 to TRBJ1-2; D is undetermined. The germline gives CDR1 SQVTM, CDR2 ANQGSEA. This CDR3 is 13 amino acids long. Trimming took off 5 bases at V and 2 bases at J, with 12 bases between the two ends. CDR3 in amino acids: CSVLGISNYGYTF. The DNA for the CDR3 is TGCAGCGTTCTCGGGATTTCCAACTATGGCTACACCTTC. The full variable domain, rest sourced from reference TRBV29-1 and TRBJ1-2, is SAVISQKPSRDICQRGTSLTIQCQVDSQVTMMFWYRQQPGQSLTLIATANQGSEATYESGFVIDKFPISRPNLTFSTLTVSNMSPEDSSIYLCSVLGISNYGYTFGSGTRLTVV.

This clone has more than one count but fewer than ten. This rearrangement joins TRBV3-1 (or the pseudogene TRBV3-2) to TRBJ2-5, with a possible D match to TRBD2 (6 bases). Trimming pared 4 bases from V and 3 bases from J, leaving 12 bases between. CDR3 length: 14 amino acids. Germline V gene sequence: CDR1 LGHDT, CDR2 YNNKEL (reference sequence). CDR3 loop: CASSPQSGEETQYF. The CDR3 nucleotides read TGTGCCAGCAGCCCCCAATCGGGGGAAGAGACCCAGTACTTC.

The chain carries TRBV19 and TRBJ1-2, with D hard to call. CDR1 is LNHDA, CDR2 SQIVND, per germline (reference sequence). V shed 5 bases and J shed 1 base, with 8 bases lying between them. This CDR3 region has 13 residues. The CDR3 nucleotides are TGTGCCAGTAGTGGGGATCTTAACTATGGCTACACCTTC. The encoded protein is CASSGDLNYGYTF.

The chain uses TRBV30 and TRBJ1-3, with TRBD1 matching 8 bases. The CDR3 extends over 16 amino acids. In germline, CDR1 is GTSNPN, CDR2 SVGIG (reference sequence). The V and J ends lost 6 bases and 6 bases, in that order; junction bases with no gene match: 16. The CDR3 spells CACKSQGAQAANTIYF. The CDR3, as DNA: TGTGCCTGCAAATCGCAGGGGGCTCAGGCCGCAAACACCATATATTTT.

This chain links TRBV5-1 with TRBJ2-3; 9 bases map to TRBD2. Trimming took 7 bases from V and 2 from J; bases not matched to a gene: 5. The CDR3 is made up of 14 amino acids. Germline V gene lookup returns CDR1 SGHRS and CDR2 YFSETQ. In DNA form, the CDR3 reads TGCGCCAGCGGGCTAGCGGGGTACACAGATACGCAGTATTTT. Its translation is CASGLAGYTDTQYF.

This clone was seen a few times. This chain uses TRBV6-5 with TRBJ1-6; the match to TRBD1 covers 9 bases. Germline CDR1 is MNHEY and CDR2 is SVGAGI. The junction had 7 bases not matched to a gene; V was cut back by 6 bases and J by 7 bases. The CDR3 is 15 residues long. CDR3 residues: CASRRTGTGNSPLHF. CDR3 DNA sequence: TGTGCCAGCAGGCGGACCGGGACAGGGAATTCACCCCTCCACTTT.

This clone appeared a single time. The V call is TRBV11-2, the J call TRBJ1-1; D gene ambiguous. The CDR3 contains 13 residues. The germline V gene encodes CDR1 SGHAT and CDR2 FQNNGV. Trimming removed 6 bases at V and 0 bases at J, with 8 bases between. The chain's CDR3 is CASRGRLNTEAFF. CDR3 sequence (DNA): TGTGCCAGCAGAGGGCGGTTGAACACTGAAGCTTTCTTT.

This sequence joins TRBV19 and TRBJ2-4; unclear D gene. CDR1 LNHDA and CDR2 SQIVND come from the germline V gene (reference sequence). Trimming removed 5 bases at V and 0 bases at J, with 5 bases between. This CDR3 is built from 13 residues. The CDR3 loop reads CASSDLAKNIQYF. The CDR3, as DNA: TGTGCCAGTAGTGATTTAGCCAAAAACATTCAGTACTTC.

The V call is TRBV7-2, the J call TRBJ2-7, with a weak D call TRBD2 (5 bases). This CDR3 contains 14 residues. Germline values: CDR1 SGHTA, CDR2 FQGNSA. Trimming removed 5 bases at V and 0 bases at J, with 11 bases between. The CDR3 is CASSPSGVSYEQYF. The CDR3 region has the DNA TGTGCCAGCAGCCCGAGCGGAGTCTCCTACGAGCAGTACTTC.

The rearrangement joins TRBV20-1 to TRBJ2-3, with D unclear. Germline-derived CDR1 and CDR2 are DFQATT and SNEGSKA (reference sequence). The CDR3 totals 10 residues. CDR3 coding DNA: TGCGGGGTAGCCCAAGATACGCAGTATTTT. It codes for CGVAQDTQYF.

DNA of the CDR3: TGTGCCAGCAGTTCCTGGACTCGAAGGAACACCATATATTTT. It specifies CASSSWTRRNTIYF. The chain has TRBV6-2 or TRBV6-3 and TRBJ1-3; unclear D gene. Germline loops: CDR1 MNHEY, CDR2 SVGEGT. The V gene lost 4 bases and the J gene lost 7 bases, with 14 bases spanning the gap. The length of the CDR3 is 14 residues.

This chain connects TRBV2 to TRBJ2-2, with 8 bases fitting TRBD1. Germline values: CDR1 SNHLY, CDR2 FYNNEI. This CDR3 comprises 15 residues. V gave up 6 bases and J gave up 5 bases; unmatched junction bases: 8. Here the CDR3 reads CASRTDRERTGELFF. CDR3 nucleotide sequence: TGTGCCAGCAGAACGGACAGGGAAAGGACCGGGGAGCTGTTTTTT.

The chain employs TRBV5-6 and TRBJ1-3; 7 positions agree with TRBD1. Germline trimming cut 4 bases from V and 0 bases from J; bases unmatched to any gene: 4. The CDR3 spans 15 residues. Germline-derived CDR1 and CDR2 are SGHDT and YYEEEE. CDR3 sequence: CASSRQGDSGNTIYF. CDR3 nucleotide sequence: TGTGCCAGCAGCCGACAGGGAGACTCTGGAAACACCATATATTTT.

The V and J genes are TRBV4-1 and TRBJ2-7; TRBD2 is a possible D gene (6 bases). CDR1 MGHRA and CDR2 YSYEKL come from the germline V gene. V gave up 3 bases and J gave up 3 bases, with 9 bases separating them. The CDR3 has 13 amino acids. CDR3 in DNA: TGCGCCAGCAGCCAGGGGACTGGCTACGAGCAGTACTTC. Translating gives CASSQGTGYEQYF.

This clone was counted once. The chain carries TRBV9 and TRBJ1-3; the match to TRBD1 covers 7 bases. The CDR3 has 15 amino acids. Germline V gene sequence: CDR1 SGDLS, CDR2 YYNGEE. V lost 4 bases to trimming and J lost 0 bases; unmatched junction nucleotides: 4. DNA of the CDR3: TGTGCCAGCAGCAAGGGGGCAATCTCTGGAAACACCATATATTTT. The encoded protein is CASSKGAISGNTIYF.

This chain connects TRBV5-8 to TRBJ2-7, with a possible D match to TRBD2 (6 bases). The CDR3 extends over 14 amino acids. Deletions cut 1 base from V and 3 bases from J, with 11 bases between. Germline V gives CDR1 SGHTS, CDR2 YDEGEE. CDR3 loop: CASSLMGEVYEQYF. CDR3 coding DNA: TGTGCCAGCAGCTTGATGGGGGAGGTCTACGAGCAGTACTTC.

J is TRBJ1-5 and V is TRBV5-1; 7 nucleotides agree with TRBD1. Trimming took 2 bases from V and 4 from J; bases not matched to a gene: 6. Germline V CDR1 and CDR2: SGHRS, YFSETQ. This CDR3 has 15 amino acids. CDR3 nucleotides: TGCGCCAGCAGCTTAGAAGGGGGCCGAAATCAGCCCCAGCATTTT. This codes for CASSLEGGRNQPQHF.

This sequence joins TRBV5-1 and TRBJ1-1; weak D call: TRBD1 (5 bases). The CDR3 spans 14 residues. Trimming removed 0 bases at V and 3 bases at J, with 9 bases between. Germline V gene data show CDR1 as SGHRS and CDR2 as YFSETQ. The CDR3 sequence: CASSLEGADTEAFF. The DNA of the CDR3 is TGCGCCAGCAGCTTGGAAGGGGCTGACACTGAAGCTTTCTTT.